The 29 T cell receptor beta chains below come from one sample, sequenced in a study of T cell repertoires in cytomegalovirus infection. Using its own MiXCR run on the reads, TCRdb lists one record per CDR3 protein. In the table there are more than 65,000 distinct CDR3 sequences, about half of which are singletons. No antigens are known for them. Source: CD8+ T cells from cultured PBMCs, taken from culture after CMV antigen stimulation. Every receptor here comes from a human donor in good health (CMV status not recorded). Some clones in this sample may be carry-over from other donors' samples.

The rearrangement links TRBV9 to TRBJ2-1; 9 bases match TRBD2. This CDR3 has 15 amino acids. From germline, CDR1 is SGDLS and CDR2 YYNGEE. J gave up 0 bases and V 2 bases, and 0 bases lay outside the gene matches. The CDR3 sequence: CASSVSGGSYNEQFF. CDR3 coding DNA: TGTGCCAGCAGCGTTAGCGGGGGCTCCTACAATGAGCAGTTCTTC.

This chain uses TRBV6-1 with TRBJ2-1; 7 nucleotides line up with TRBD2. The CDR3 spans 14 residues. The junction had 5 bases not matched to a gene; V was cut back by 5 bases and J by 4 bases. Germline CDR1 and CDR2: MNHNS and SASEGT. The CDR3 nucleotides are TGTGCCAGCAGTACAGCGGGAAATTACAATGAGCAGTTCTTC. This sequence encodes CASSTAGNYNEQFF.

The chain couples TRBV7-6 to TRBJ2-6; 8 nucleotides line up with TRBD1. CDR1 and CDR2 from the germline V gene are SGHVS and FNYEAQ. V lost 1 base to trimming and J lost 2 bases; unmatched junction nucleotides: 7. This CDR3 region has 18 residues. CDR3 sequence: CASSLGQGALAGANVLTF. As DNA, the CDR3 is TGTGCCAGCAGCTTAGGGCAGGGGGCGCTCGCTGGGGCCAACGTCCTGACTTTC.

This clonotype has a handful of counts. CDR3 in DNA: TGTGCCAGCAGCTTGACAGGGGGCGAAGACACCATATATTTT. It is translated as CASSLTGGEDTIYF. The V gene is TRBV7-3, the J gene TRBJ1-3; 10 bases fit TRBD1. Looked up from germline, CDR1 is SGHTA and CDR2 is FQGTGA. The CDR3 spans 14 residues. The J segment lost 8 bases and the V segment lost 3 bases, leaving 4 bases of the junction unmatched. Complete variable domain (other parts from reference TRBV7-3 and TRBJ1-3): GAGVSQTPSNKVTEKGKYVELRCDPISGHTALYWYRQSLGQGPEFLIYFQGTGAADDSGLPNDRFFAVRPEGSVSTLKIQRTERGDSAVYLCASSLTGGEDTIYFGEGSWLTVV.

The chain links TRBV28 to TRBJ2-7, with TRBD2 identical over 9 bases. Per the germline V gene, CDR1 is MDHEN and CDR2 is SYDVKM. Trimming at V came to 5 bases and at J to 0 bases, leaving 17 bases not matched to a gene. CDR3 length equals 19 residues. The CDR3 region is CASSAAPPLAGAYSYEQYF. The CDR3, as DNA: TGTGCCAGCAGTGCCGCCCCCCCACTAGCGGGCGCATACTCCTACGAGCAGTACTTC. The whole variable domain, remainder taken from reference TRBV28 and TRBJ2-7, is DVKVTQSSRYLVKRTGEKVFLECVQDMDHENMFWYRQDPGLGLRLIYFSYDVKMKEKGDIPEGYSVSREKKERFSLILESASTNQTSMYLCASSAAPPLAGAYSYEQYFGPGTRLTVT.

This clonotype was counted only a few times. This chain uses TRBV7-8 with TRBJ1-1, with D perhaps TRBD1 (6 bases). Germline V gene data show CDR1 as SGHVS and CDR2 as FQNEAQ. V lost 5 bases and J 3 bases, leaving 19 bases between the germline ends. The CDR3 is 16 amino acids. Here the CDR3 DNA reads TGTGCCAGCAGCAGCCTGACAGGTCCCGAGGACACTGAAGCTTTCTTT. This gives the protein CASSSLTGPEDTEAFF.

V is TRBV11-2 and J is TRBJ2-4; 12 positions agree with TRBD1. Germline V gene lookup returns CDR1 SGHAT and CDR2 FQNNGV. The CDR3 totals 16 residues. Trimming cost V 8 bases and J 6 bases; bases outside gene matches: 11. CDR3 loop: CASLGQGALLGNIQYF. DNA for the CDR3: TGTGCCAGCTTGGGACAGGGGGCGCTTTTGGGAAACATTCAGTACTTC.

The V gene is TRBV7-6, the J gene TRBJ1-1, with D possibly being TRBD1 (5 bases). From germline, CDR1 is SGHVS and CDR2 FNYEAQ. V gave up 2 bases and J gave up 4 bases, with 11 bases separating them. The CDR3 has 14 residues. CDR3 in DNA: TGTGCCAGCAGCTTAACGGAGGGGCGCACTGAAGCTTTCTTT. Protein sequence: CASSLTEGRTEAFF.

V is TRBV12-3 or TRBV12-4 and J is TRBJ1-3; no firm D call. Trimming took off 3 bases at V and 0 bases at J, with 6 bases between the two ends. The CDR3 runs to 14 residues. The CDR3 DNA is TGTGCCAGCAGTTTGGGCAGCTCTGGAAACACCATATATTTT. It translates to CASSLGSSGNTIYF.

This clonotype showed up just a few times. This sequence joins TRBV7-7 and TRBJ2-5; D call uncertain. This CDR3 has 14 amino acids. Germline values: CDR1 SSHAT, CDR2 FNYEAQ (reference sequence). The V and J ends lost 3 bases and 2 bases respectively, with 10 bases between them. In DNA form, the CDR3 reads TGTGCCAGCAGCTTGTTAGGGAAACAAGAGACCCAGTACTTC. Protein sequence: CASSLLGKQETQYF.

The CDR3 region is CASSPGQLNTEAFF. CDR3 nucleotide sequence: TGTGCCAGCAGCCCAGGGCAGCTGAACACTGAAGCTTTCTTT. The chain carries TRBV11-2 and TRBJ1-1; tentatively, D is TRBD1 (5 bases). This CDR3 comprises 14 residues. Germline CDR1 SGHAT, CDR2 FQNNGV. V lost 5 bases, J lost 0 bases, and 10 bases lay in between.

The gene calls are TRBV19 and TRBJ1-1, with no clear D. Germline assignment: CDR1 LNHDA and CDR2 SQIVND (reference sequence). V gave up 4 bases and J gave up 0 bases, with 9 bases separating them. The CDR3 loop spans 14 amino acids. The CDR3 DNA follows: TGTGCCAGTAGTACCGGACCTCTGAACACTGAAGCTTTCTTT. Its translation is CASSTGPLNTEAFF.

This clonotype showed up just a few times. The chain employs TRBV7-2 and TRBJ2-1, with D perhaps TRBD1 or TRBD2 (6 bases each). Between the trimmed V and J ends, which lost 5 bases and 8 bases, there was a span of 19 bases. Germline V gene lookup returns CDR1 SGHTA and CDR2 FQGNSA. CDR3 length equals 15 residues. The CDR3 region is CASSPLGLGGDEQFF. CDR3 coding DNA: TGTGCCAGCAGCCCCCTCGGACTGGGGGGCGATGAGCAGTTCTTC.

The CDR3 spells CANEPGTSGSYEQYF. CDR3 nucleotides: TGTGCCAACGAACCGGGGACTAGCGGATCCTACGAGCAGTACTTC. The chain uses TRBV2 and TRBJ2-7; TRBD2 matches 11 bases. Germline V CDR1 and CDR2: SNHLY, FYNNEI. This CDR3 has 15 amino acids. Losses at the gene ends were 10 bases for V and 1 base for J; bases not matched to a gene: 9.

This clonotype was recorded a few times. This chain uses TRBV18 with TRBJ1-1; D remains ambiguous. The CDR3 spans 14 residues. Trimming took off 2 bases at V and 1 base at J, with 8 bases between the two ends. The germline CDR1 and CDR2 sequences are KGHSH and LQKENI. The CDR3 DNA reads TGTGCCAGCTCACCAATCGGCGGGAACACTGAAGCTTTCTTT. Its protein product is CASSPIGGNTEAFF.

The chain recombines TRBV11-2 with TRBJ2-7, with D unclear. Trimming shortened V by 0 bases and J by 0 bases, and 12 bases separated the two germline ends. The germline V gene has CDR1 SGHAT and CDR2 FQNNGV. The CDR3 sequence is 16 residues long. CDR3: CASSLDPGFLSYEQYF. CDR3 sequence (DNA): TGTGCCAGCAGCTTAGATCCAGGCTTTCTCTCCTACGAGCAGTACTTC.

This chain joins TRBV20-1 and TRBJ2-7, with 9 bases that match TRBD1. Germline values: CDR1 DFQATT, CDR2 SNEGSKA (reference sequence). This CDR3 region has 12 residues. Losses at the gene ends were 1 base for V and 7 bases for J; bases not matched to a gene: 2. CDR3 DNA sequence: TGCAGTGCTAGAGGGGACAGGGTAGAGCAGTACTTC. Translated, it gives CSARGDRVEQYF.

This clonotype was counted a few times. This chain connects TRBV7-6 to TRBJ1-4; TRBD1 might be the D (5 bases). V was clipped by 2 bases and J by 5 bases, with 12 bases between them. Germline V gives CDR1 SGHVS, CDR2 FNYEAQ. This CDR3 contains 15 residues. The CDR3 nucleotides are TGTGCCAGCAGCTTAATGGCCAGGGCGAATGAAAAACTGTTTTTT. It encodes CASSLMARANEKLFF.

The chain is built from TRBV7-3 and TRBJ1-1; tentative D call: TRBD1 (5 bases). This CDR3 has 14 amino acids. The V end lost 3 bases, the J end lost 4 bases, and 12 bases lay between the germline ends. The germline V gene has CDR1 SGHTA and CDR2 FQGTGA. The CDR3 loop is CASSLGTYSTEAFF. CDR3 bases: TGTGCCAGCAGCTTGGGGACCTATTCCACTGAAGCTTTCTTT. The full variable domain, rest sourced from reference TRBV7-3 and TRBJ1-1, is GAGVSQTPSNKVTEKGKYVELRCDPISGHTALYWYRQSLGQGPEFLIYFQGTGAADDSGLPNDRFFAVRPEGSVSTLKIQRTERGDSAVYLCASSLGTYSTEAFFGQGTRLTVV.

The chain recombines TRBV5-1 with TRBJ1-2; D is ambiguous. This CDR3 is 17 amino acids long. The V end lost 2 bases, the J end lost 4 bases, and 21 bases lay between the germline ends. Germline V CDR1 and CDR2: SGHRS, YFSETQ. CDR3 sequence: CASSLTTEPRPPYGYTF. The CDR3 bases are TGCGCCAGCAGCTTAACGACGGAGCCTCGACCCCCCTATGGCTACACCTTC.

This rearrangement joins TRBV7-4 to TRBJ2-5, with 10 bases aligning to TRBD2. Losses at the gene ends were 5 bases for V and 5 bases for J; bases not matched to a gene: 2. Germline CDR1 is SGHVT and CDR2 is SQSDAQ. There are 13 residues in the CDR3. The CDR3, as DNA: TGTGCCAGCAGCAGCGGGAGGGAGGAGACCCAGTACTTC. Translating it yields CASSSGREETQYF.

The chain couples TRBV7-8 to TRBJ2-1, with D possibly being TRBD2 (6 bases). The CDR3 covers 13 residues. Germline assignment: CDR1 SGHVS and CDR2 FQNEAQ. Trimming shortened V by 5 bases and J by 6 bases, and 11 bases separated the two germline ends. The CDR3 DNA is TGTGCCAGCAGCATAGGAGGGAGCAATGAGCAGTTCTTC. Protein: CASSIGGSNEQFF.

This clonotype was observed at least ten times. CDR3 region: CASSSTLVQALSYNEQFF. The CDR3, as DNA: TGTGCCAGCAGCTCCACCTTGGTTCAAGCGCTCTCCTACAATGAGCAGTTCTTC. V usage is TRBV7-8 and J usage is TRBJ2-1; no clear D. CDR1 and CDR2 from the germline V gene are SGHVS and FQNEAQ. With 4 bases removed from V and 0 bases from J, the gap between germline ends came to 19 bases. The CDR3 spans 18 residues.

V usage is TRBV7-6 and J usage is TRBJ2-1, with 7 positions matching TRBD1. The V gene end was trimmed by 3 bases and the J gene end by 4 bases; junction bases not matched to a gene: 6. The V gene's germline CDR1 is SGHVS and CDR2 FNYEAQ. The CDR3 totals 15 residues. CDR3 in DNA: TGTGCCAGCAGCTTTACCGGACAGGTATACAATGAGCAGTTCTTC. Translating it yields CASSFTGQVYNEQFF. The whole variable domain, remainder taken from reference TRBV7-6 and TRBJ2-1, is GAGVSQSPRYKVTKRGQDVALRCDPISGHVSLYWYRQALGQGPEFLTYFNYEAQQDKSGLPNDRFSAERPEGSISTLTIQRTEQRDSAMYRCASSFTGQVYNEQFFGPGTRLTVL.

There are a few counts of this clonotype. The gene calls are TRBV19 and TRBJ2-1; TRBD1 agrees at 7 bases. Germline-derived CDR1 and CDR2 are LNHDA and SQIVND (reference sequence). The CDR3 sequence is 13 residues long. With 5 bases clipped from V and 8 bases from J, the junction kept 6 bases outside the gene matches. The CDR3 bases are TGTGCCAGTAGTGCCAGGGGGATCGATGAGCAGTTCTTC. This gives the protein CASSARGIDEQFF.

V and J are TRBV7-4 and TRBJ2-3; D remains ambiguous. Trimming stripped 1 base from V and 10 bases from J, with 9 bases between. Per the germline V gene, CDR1 is SGHVT and CDR2 is SQSDAQ. This CDR3 comprises 12 residues. The CDR3 reads CASSLGSEAQYF. As DNA, the CDR3 is TGTGCCAGCAGCTTAGGTAGTGAGGCGCAGTATTTT.

In its sample, this clonotype was seen a few times. The V gene is TRBV7-2, the J gene TRBJ2-3; the match to TRBD2 covers 9 bases. The germline CDR1 and CDR2 sequences are SGHTA and FQGNSA. Losses at the gene ends were 2 bases for V and 14 bases for J; bases not matched to a gene: 11. This CDR3 region has 14 residues. The CDR3 coding sequence is TGTGCCAGCAGCTTAATTATAGAGCGGGAGGAAAGGTATTTT. Translation gives CASSLIIEREERYF.

The J gene is TRBJ1-1, the V gene TRBV10-3; TRBD1 matches at 9 bases. Losses at the gene ends were 4 bases for V and 3 bases for J; bases not matched to a gene: 6. This CDR3 is built from 15 residues. CDR1 and CDR2 from the germline V gene are ENHRY and SYGVKD. The CDR3 bases are TGTGCCATCAGTGTGACAGGGGGGTCGGACACTGAAGCTTTCTTT. Amino acid sequence: CAISVTGGSDTEAFF.

This chain links TRBV6-1 with TRBJ1-5; no firm D call. The CDR3 runs 13 residues. Deletions cut 3 bases from V and 15 bases from J, with 18 bases between. Germline V gives CDR1 MNHNS, CDR2 SASEGT. The DNA for the CDR3 is TGTGCCAGCAGTGATCCCTGGACGGAAAATTTGCATTTT. It specifies CASSDPWTENLHF.